Described below is a single T cell receptor (beta chain) sequence and its context. This clone's antigen is unknown. No quality values exist for individual bases; no much larger clone is one base distant. These data belong to a study of cytomegalovirus exposure and HLA in healthy donors (dated by TCRdb to 2016 to 2017). Background for the entire study: An earlier analysis of several hundred of the donors reported under 300 Gb of sequence data and 95 million to 140 million unique TCR beta sequences obtained from some 200 million T cells. Roughly 290 gigabases of sequencing data and 75 million to 85 million unique TCR sequences made up an early release that covered some 640 HLA-typed donors. The genetic ancestry cluster associated with self-reported Caucasian donors included approximately 85% of the roughly 410 genotyped donors. The study aimed to test whether signatures of past pathogen exposure could be identified by cataloging public T cell receptors. The study used immunosequencing to profile the T cell repertoires of 666 subjects and linked those repertoires to cytomegalovirus serostatus. A separate validation cohort of over a hundred different subjects was used in addition to the approximately 610-subject first cohort. The study combined high-throughput TCR immunosequencing, statistical association of individual TCRs with disease status, and machine learning to predict cytomegalovirus infection status. A later analysis re-analyzed previously published TCR beta repertoires from 666 donors and added high-resolution HLA genotyping to study TCR occurrence patterns. Rather than drawing on any new phenotypic data, the later analysis identified candidate immune exposures from TCR beta sequences and the way those sequences occurred across donors. In an earlier analysis of a few hundred of the donors, high-throughput TCR beta sequencing was used to judge whether each TCR beta V gene segment behaved as functional or pseudogenic. Donor age, sex, ethnicity and CMV serostatus were collected together with the repertoire data. Genome-wide SNP genotypes for about 60% of the roughly 670 donors were used in a later genetic analysis, which treated that subset as a discovery cohort. Every discovery cohort repertoire had been produced on one sequencing platform. HLA typing covered class I and class II loci at four-digit resolution. The number of donors typed differed by locus, with about 629-630 for A, B, C, DRB1 and DQB1, approximately 500 for DQA1, approximately 570 for DPA1, and about 450 for DPB1. Several DR-DQ haplotypes were treated as single units for association and clustering because of strong linkage in the cohort. Among 350 to 400 genotyped donors of the cohort, an average of roughly 240,000 unique TCR beta nucleotide sequences were sequenced per donor, roughly 20% of them non-productive. Findings and caveats that apply to the study as a whole: The classifier was reported to diagnose cytomegalovirus status with high specificity and sensitivity in both the original and validation cohorts. A later analysis found that HLA-associated TCR beta chains were more clonally expanded and had lower generation probabilities than equally common non-associated chains. According to a later analysis, parvovirus B19, influenza, CMV and Epstein-Barr virus appeared linked to several top co-occurrence clusters. The presence/absence analyses assumed that sequencing depth was roughly uniform across donors, and that assumption may not be true. In a later analysis, the rate of TCR association differed among HLA loci, with DRB1 alleles having the most associated TCRs and HLA-C alleles having the fewest. In vitro tests confirmed that a few of the cytomegalovirus-associated TCR beta chains recognize cytomegalovirus antigens. Most TCR sequences were seen in very few donors, while some public TCRs were found in many individuals. In this cohort, only TCR beta chains were sequenced, and detectable features were limited by the absence of alpha or paired-chain data. A later genetic analysis reported fewer N-insertions in productive TCRs among donors in an Asian-associated ancestry cluster than the approximately 670-donor mean. In a later genetic analysis, a missense DCLRE1C variant was associated with V-gene and J-gene trimming of TCR beta chains, and the association was replicated in an independent cohort. In a later analysis, around 17,000 TCR beta sequences were associated with specific HLA alleles at a false discovery rate of 0.05. For the cohort, immune exposure information was limited to CMV serostatus. Because counts were too low, seventeen rarely observed V segments, including chromosome 9 orphons, were excluded from the earlier analysis of around 640 of the donors. A group of highly shared sequence variants was considered likely to be a technical artifact of the sequencing pipeline. HLA typing was unavailable for some donors at each locus, so association tests used only the typed subset. According to a later analysis, most CMV-associated TCR beta chains appeared to be HLA-restricted, and the HLA associations seemed to be driven largely by CMV exposure. It was suggested by the authors that the approach could potentially be generalized to other disease states and immunological phenotypes. In the study, around 150 TCR beta chains were listed as associated with cytomegalovirus. A further reported finding was that TCR beta sequences accurately predicted the HLA-A and HLA-B alleles for most subjects in the first cohort. Some IMGT-functional V segments, including TRBV6-2 and TRBV6-3, could not be distinguished by the 87-base-pair reads and were therefore excluded. Linkage disequilibrium might explain the correlated functional status among segregating V segments, but an unknown experimental factor could not be ruled out. Assigning TCR associations to individual alleles was difficult when HLA alleles, especially DR and DQ, strongly co-occurred. In an earlier analysis of about 550 of the donors, most TCR beta V segments were observed in productive rearrangements about 87% or about 30% of the time, broadly matching IMGT annotations.

Library generation was performed with the immunoSEQ multiplex PCR assay. A mixture of 60 forward primers for TCR Vbeta segments and 13 reverse primers for TCR Jbeta segments was used in the multiplex PCR. The CDR3 region of rearranged TCR beta genes was amplified from genomic DNA with a multiplex PCR assay. The amplified TCR beta libraries were sequenced on the Illumina HiSeq System as 87-base-pair reads. Concerning the study's data processing: A later analysis tallied roughly 78 million unique TCR beta chains across the 666 repertoires, and around 9.9 million of those chains were shared by two or more donors. Raw reads were error-corrected and collapsed into unique sequences with a nearest-neighbor algorithm that merged closely related sequences to remove PCR and sequencing errors. To assign V, D and J gene segments, CDR3 sequences were aligned to IMGT reference sequences. For a sequence to be retained, at least a six-nucleotide match to both a V gene segment and a J gene segment was required. Rearrangements were called productive when the CDR3 lacked stop codons and stayed in frame with V and J; all others were non-productive. CDR3 was defined by IMGT convention, running from the second conserved V-encoded cysteine to the conserved J-encoded phenylalanine. In an earlier analysis of more than 550 of the donors, sequences lacking an unambiguous match to a single V gene segment were excluded. An earlier analysis of several hundred of the donors called V segments functional above 56.7% productive rearrangements and segregating when the between-donor standard deviation exceeded 5%. A statistical classification framework was built for diagnosing cytomegalovirus status from the catalog of TCR beta chain sequences. V and J gene assignment, in a later analysis, came from comparing TCR nucleotide sequences with IMGT/GENE-DB human TR gene sequences. In a later analysis, CDR3 sequences and most-parsimonious VDJ recombination scenarios were assigned using the TCRdist pipeline. A later analysis defined each TCR beta chain by its CDR3 amino acid sequence plus V-gene family, and excluded reads lacking a unique V-gene family. To address suspected cross-contamination and a sequencing artifact, a later analysis removed 550 to 750 highly shared, low-generation-probability nucleotide sequences. For each public chain, a later analysis derived a clonal expansion index from normalized ranks of inferred template counts within each repertoire. In a later analysis, generation probabilities were computed using a VDJ recombination model fitted to out-of-frame rearrangements, and the results were checked against IGoR. Hypergeometric tests were used in a later analysis to score TCR-TCR, TCR-HLA and TCR-CMV co-occurrence, with a repertoire-size bias correction applied to the TCR pairs. False discovery rates were estimated in a later analysis by permuting HLA or CMV assignments 20 times. In a later analysis, co-occurring TCRs were grouped using DBSCAN, and TCRdist sequence similarity was added for clustering within HLA-allele-positive subsets. Co-occurrence clustering excluded repertoires with fewer than 30,000 or more than 120,000 public chains, plus five with anomalous nucleotide sharing. TCRdb took over this immuneACCESS table, retaining in-frame rearrangements with V and J assigned. Such tables are incomplete; in checked studies, under half of the missing clones stem from an unresolved V gene, and the remainder is unexplained. That table furnishes V, J and clone size, whereas the DNA furnished D and trimming. This sample has about 140,000 clones in its table, and about 82% of those were observed once. Jointly, the top ten make up around 5% of the sample.

The germline V gene supplies CDR1 MNHEY and CDR2 SVGAGI. The CDR3 contains 16 residues, cysteine and phenylalanine counted. Only the CDR3 part of the read is kept: 48 bases, read in frame from the first base. The germline V and J ends show losses of 0 bases and 0 bases respectively, and no gene match explains 3 bases of the junction. The cohort was made up of roughly 670 healthy bone marrow donors. At the time of sampling, all cohort members were nominally healthy, though unrecorded immune exposures were likely present. CMV serostatus was recorded as positive for around 300 and negative for 352 of the 666 cohort members, whereas no CMV serostatus was recorded for the donor in question. Every donor gave a peripheral blood sample, and the peripheral blood mononuclear cells from that sample were used for TCR beta sequencing. The Qiagen DNeasy Blood Extraction Kit was used to extract genomic DNA from the blood cell samples.

The clonotype was recovered from a man younger than 40 in good health. Specimen: PBMCs. The V and J genes are TRBV6-5 and TRBJ1-1, with 8 bases matching TRBD1. The CDR3 protein is CASSYSGTGLNTEAFF. The bases read TGTGCCAGCAGTTACTCGGGGACAGGCCTGAACACTGAAGCTTTCTTT.